What follows are 13 T cell receptor beta chains derived from one specimen sequenced in a study of control samples from healthy donors and cancer patients. Produced via immunoSEQ multiplex PCR; TCRdb's table is partial and in-frame only. The sample includes roughly 120,000 clones, 88% of them seen just once. The sequenced material came from PBMCs. These receptors all stem from a woman aged 55-70 years with lung cancer.

V usage is TRBV19 and J usage is TRBJ2-1; 9 bases align to TRBD1. The germline V gene encodes CDR1 LNHDA and CDR2 SQIVND (reference sequence). There are 13 residues in the CDR3. The CDR3 sequence is CVSRTGADNEQFF. CDR3 sequence (DNA): TGTGTCAGCCGGACAGGGGCTGACAATGAGCAGTTCTTC. The variable domain in full, completed from reference TRBV19 and TRBJ2-1, reads DGGITQSPKYLFRKEGQNVTLSCEQNLNHDAMYWYRQDPGQGLRLIYYSQIVNDFQKGDIAEGYSVSREKKESFPLTVTSAQKNPTAFYLCVSRTGADNEQFFGPGTRLTVL.

The V call is TRBV20-1, the J call TRBJ2-7; D might be TRBD2 (6 bases). V lost 8 bases and J 4 bases, leaving 12 bases between the germline ends. Germline CDR1 is DFQATT and CDR2 is SNEGSKA (reference sequence). The CDR3 contains 11 residues. CDR3 nucleotides: TGCAGTATGGCGGAGGGGTACGAGCAGTACTTC. Its translation: CSMAEGYEQYF.

This chain links TRBV12-3 or TRBV12-4 with TRBJ2-1; D ambiguous. The V end was cut by 3 bases, the J end by 6 bases, with 9 bases between. The CDR3 loop spans 13 amino acids. The CDR3 nucleotides are TGTGCCAGCAGTTTCCGCCTCCCCAATGAGCAGTTCTTC. Amino acid sequence: CASSFRLPNEQFF.

The rearrangement uses TRBV19 and TRBJ1-4; possibly TRBD1 for D (5 bases). The CDR3 sequence is 19 residues long. With 5 bases removed from V and 0 bases from J, the gap between germline ends came to 22 bases. In germline, CDR1 is LNHDA, CDR2 SQIVND (reference sequence). In DNA, the CDR3 is TGTGCCAGTAGTTCCCAAACCATCTTGACAGCGACAACTAATGAAAAACTGTTTTTT. This translates into CASSSQTILTATTNEKLFF. The complete variable domain, with remaining parts taken from reference TRBV19 and TRBJ1-4, reads DGGITQSPKYLFRKEGQNVTLSCEQNLNHDAMYWYRQDPGQGLRLIYYSQIVNDFQKGDIAEGYSVSREKKESFPLTVTSAQKNPTAFYLCASSSQTILTATTNEKLFFGSGTQLSVL.

The chain combines TRBV4-1 with TRBJ2-7; TRBD2 aligns across 12 bases. V lost 0 bases and J lost 3; bases outside the gene matches: 6. Per germline, CDR1 MGHRA and CDR2 YSYEKL. CDR3 size: 17 residues. The CDR3 nucleotides read TGCGCCAGCAGCCAAGATAACCTAGCGGGAGGGTTCTACGAGCAGTACTTC. Its protein product is CASSQDNLAGGFYEQYF.

The J gene is TRBJ1-2, the V gene TRBV5-1; 8 bases match TRBD1. V trimming: 2 bases; J trimming: 3 bases; junction bases outside the gene matches: 6. CDR1 and CDR2 from the germline V gene are SGHRS and YFSETQ. The CDR3 runs 15 residues. CDR3 DNA: TGCGCCAGCAGCTTTACCTCGACAGGGGACTATGGCTACACCTTC. Translating gives CASSFTSTGDYGYTF.

The chain joins TRBV2 to TRBJ1-3, with 7 nucleotides matching TRBD1. J was trimmed by 4 bases and V by 5 bases; bases with no gene match: 8. Germline loops: CDR1 SNHLY, CDR2 FYNNEI. The CDR3 is made up of 15 amino acids. CDR3 in DNA: TGTGCCAGCAGTACTGACAGGGTACAGGGAAACACCATATATTTT. It specifies CASSTDRVQGNTIYF.

The gene calls are TRBV28 and TRBJ1-2, with D maybe TRBD1 (6 bases). Trimming took off 2 bases at V and 5 bases at J, with 12 bases between the two ends. CDR3 length equals 14 residues. Germline assignment: CDR1 MDHEN and CDR2 SYDVKM. The CDR3 is CASSLGQGTYGYTF. CDR3 coding DNA: TGTGCCAGCAGTTTAGGGCAGGGGACATATGGCTACACCTTC.

The chain employs TRBV2 and TRBJ1-5, with D possibly TRBD1 on 6 matching bases. Trimming cost V 5 bases and J 0 bases, with 8 bases left between them. This CDR3 is built from 14 residues. CDR1 and CDR2 from the germline V gene are SNHLY and FYNNEI. The CDR3 bases are TGTGCCAGCAGTCTGGACAGTAGCAATCAGCCCCAGCATTTT. It encodes CASSLDSSNQPQHF. The complete variable domain, with remaining parts taken from reference TRBV2 and TRBJ1-5, reads EPEVTQTPSHQVTQMGQEVILRCVPISNHLYFYWYRQILGQKVEFLVSFYNNEISEKSEIFDDQFSVERPDGSNFTLKIRSTKLEDSAMYFCASSLDSSNQPQHFGDGTRLSIL.

This clone has more than one count but fewer than ten. V is TRBV18 and J is TRBJ1-2; tentative D call: TRBD1 (5 bases). V was cut by 2 bases and J by 0 bases, with 7 bases left in between. The CDR3 runs 14 residues. Germline V gene sequence: CDR1 KGHSH, CDR2 LQKENI. The CDR3 DNA reads as TGTGCCAGCTCACCAACAGGCGCTAACTATGGCTACACCTTC. Translated, it gives CASSPTGANYGYTF.

The chain carries TRBV19 and TRBJ1-1; 7 positions agree with TRBD1. Germline V lookup: CDR1 LNHDA, CDR2 SQIVND (reference sequence). The CDR3 covers 17 residues. V lost 8 bases and J lost 3; bases outside the gene matches: 18. The CDR3 DNA sequence: TGTGCCAGTCTTCCCCTACAGGGGCGAGTCGGGGACACTGAAGCTTTCTTT. This sequence encodes CASLPLQGRVGDTEAFF.

The genes are TRBV30 and TRBJ2-7; TRBD1 is a possible D gene (6 bases). V lost 2 bases and J 3 bases, leaving 11 bases between the germline ends. The germline CDR1 and CDR2 sequences are GTSNPN and SVGIG (reference sequence). The CDR3 has 13 residues. The CDR3 spells CAWSSPTGYEQYF. CDR3 DNA: TGTGCCTGGAGTTCTCCGACAGGCTACGAGCAGTACTTC.

This clone was observed a handful of times. The DNA of the CDR3 is TGTGCCAGCAGCCGTGGCGGGATCACAGATACGCAGTATTTT. Protein: CASSRGGITDTQYF. V is TRBV6-6 and J is TRBJ2-3, with D tentatively TRBD2 (6 bases). The CDR3 runs to 14 residues. Trimming pared 6 bases from V and 2 bases from J, leaving 12 bases between. The germline CDR1 and CDR2 sequences are MNHNY and SVGAGI (reference sequence).